These T cell receptor beta chains were read from a single sample in a study of CD8 T cells in Susac syndrome. TCRdb processed the immunoSEQ multiplex PCR reads anew with MiXCR; each CDR3 protein has one entry. This sample has approximately 25,000 distinct CDR3 sequences, with approximately 92% found just once. Input material: CD8+ T cells from PBMCs. The receptors stem from a human donor with Susac syndrome. The CDR3 runs from the conserved cysteine through the conserved F or W. D genes are given only for firm matches. Clone sizes are given selectively: once, few, many, or a class where the clone is expanded.

j_call clone_size d_call v_call cdr3_nt cdr3_aa
TRBJ2-1 . . TRBV9 TGTGCCAGCAGCCTCCTAGACAGTCCTTTTGGGGTGGGGCAGTTCTTC CASSLLDSPFGVGQFF
TRBJ2-1 . . TRBV6-6 TGTGCCAGCAGTTACGCAACCTACAATGAGCAGTTCTTC CASSYATYNEQFF
TRBJ2-1 . . TRBV2 TGTGCCAGCGAGAAAAATGAGCAGTTCTTC CASEKNEQFF
TRBJ2-5 . . TRBV7-3 TGTGCCAGCAGCTCGGGTACAGGGACAGAGACCCAGTACTTC CASSSGTGTETQYF
TRBJ1-6 . TRBD1 TRBV28 TGTGCCAGCAGCCCAATGACAGGGATCAACTCACCCCTCCACTTT CASSPMTGINSPLHF
TRBJ2-2 . . TRBV5-4 TGTGCCAGCAGCCCGGACAGCGACCCGAACACCGGGGAGCTGTTTTTT CASSPDSDPNTGELFF
TRBJ2-1 . TRBD2 TRBV7-2 TGTGCCAGCAGCTTAGTGACTAGCTCAGGTGAGCAGTTCTTC CASSLVTSSGEQFF
TRBJ1-3 . . TRBV7-9 TGTGCCAGCACCACCCCGACCGGGGACGGAAACACCATATATTTT CASTTPTGDGNTIYF
TRBJ1-2 . . TRBV5-6 TGTGCCAGCAGCTTGGAGAGCCTCTATGGCTACACCTTC CASSLESLYGYTF
TRBJ1-1 . TRBD1 TRBV28 TGTGCCAGCAGTTATCCAACAGGGGGGAATGCTGAAGCTTTCTTT CASSYPTGGNAEAFF
TRBJ2-3 . TRBD2 TRBV11-2 TGTGCCAGCAGCCTCTCGGGGGGTACAGATACGCAGTATTTT CASSLSGGTDTQYF
TRBJ2-7 . TRBD1 TRBV19 TGTGCCACCTTCTTCCGGGACAGGGATATCCACGAGCAGTACTTC CATFFRDRDIHEQYF
TRBJ1-2 once . TRBV2 TGTGCCAGCACCCCGGGGGATGGCTACACCTTC CASTPGDGYTF
TRBJ1-2 . . TRBV29-1 TGCAGCGTTGAAGGTGGTCAGCCTAACTATGGCTACACCTTC CSVEGGQPNYGYTF
TRBJ2-2 once . TRBV3-1 TGTGCCAGCAGCCAAGGGCAGAACACCGGGGAGCTGTTTTTT CASSQGQNTGELFF
TRBJ2-2 . TRBD1 TRBV7-3 TGTGCCAGCAGCTTCACAGGGGGCGGGGAGCTGTTTTTT CASSFTGGGELFF
TRBJ2-7 . TRBD2 TRBV6-1 TGTGCCAGCAGTGGGACGGCGGGGGTTTGGCACGAGCAGTACTTC CASSGTAGVWHEQYF
TRBJ1-5 . . TRBV28 TGTGCCAGCAGTTTTCTGCAAAATAGCAATCAGCCCCAGCATTTT CASSFLQNSNQPQHF
TRBJ2-5 . TRBD2 TRBV5-8 TGTGCCAGCAGCTTTTATGGTAGCGGGGTTCAAGAGACCCAGTACTTC CASSFYGSGVQETQYF
TRBJ2-7 . . TRBV6-6 TGTGCCAGCAGTTACTCAAGTCAGGGCGAAGAGCAGTACTTC CASSYSSQGEEQYF
TRBJ2-5 . . TRBV19 TGTGCCAGTAGCTTGGACAGCAAGCAAGAGACCCAGTACTTC CASSLDSKQETQYF
TRBJ2-7 . TRBD1 TRBV12-5 TGTGCTAGTGGTCCCCGGGACAGGTCCTACGAGCAGTACTTC CASGPRDRSYEQYF
TRBJ2-3 . TRBD1 TRBV5-4 TGTGCCAGCAGCCGTCACCGGGACAGGGGTCTGCAAGATACGCAGTATTTT CASSRHRDRGLQDTQYF
TRBJ2-7 once . TRBV5-1 TGCGCCAGCAGCGGCCCTCAGAGATACGACGAGCAGTACTTC CASSGPQRYDEQYF
TRBJ2-5 . . TRBV18 TGTGCCAGCTCACCACCAGTCCAAGAGACCCAGTACTTC CASSPPVQETQYF
TRBJ2-1 . TRBD2 TRBV6-1 TGTGCCAGCAGTGCATATTGGGAGGGACCCTACAATGAGCAGTTCTTC CASSAYWEGPYNEQFF
TRBJ2-2 . . TRBV4-3 TGCGCCAGCAGCCAAGTCTTCGGACAGTCTGCCTCCACGAACACCGGGGAGCTGTTTTTT CASSQVFGQSASTNTGELFF
TRBJ2-7 . . TRBV4-3 TGCGCCAGCAGCCAAGAAGAAATCGGGGAAAGCTCCTACGAGCAGTACTTC CASSQEEIGESSYEQYF
TRBJ2-2 . TRBD2 TRBV28 TGTGCCAGCAGCCTGGCCGTGGGACTAGCGAACACCGGGGAGCTGTTTTTT CASSLAVGLANTGELFF
TRBJ2-7 . TRBD1 TRBV28 TGTGCCAGCAGTTTCCCTCGGTCGGGACAGGGCTCCTACGAGCAGTACTTC CASSFPRSGQGSYEQYF
TRBJ2-3 . . TRBV7-3 TGTGCCAGCAGCCAGACAGGGAGGGGTACAGATACGCAGTATTTT CASSQTGRGTDTQYF
TRBJ2-2 . . TRBV19 TGTGCCAGTGGTTTCGGGGAGCTGTTTTTT CASGFGELFF
TRBJ1-2 . . TRBV5-4 TGTGCCAGCAGCTTGGAAGTGGGGGCGGGCTATGGCTGCACCTTC CASSLEVGAGYGCTF
TRBJ2-3 . TRBD2 TRBV6-5 TGTGCCAGCAGTTACGCCCTTCGGGGGGGCCTAGATACGCAGTATTTT CASSYALRGGLDTQYF
TRBJ1-2 . TRBD1 TRBV5-4 TGTGCCAGCAGCTTCCGGGACAGGGTTGATGGCTACACCTTC CASSFRDRVDGYTF
TRBJ2-3 . . TRBV28 TGTGCCAGCAGTCAGGGTCCAAATCTAAGCACAGATACGCAGTATTTT CASSQGPNLSTDTQYF
TRBJ1-5 once . TRBV5-6 TGTGCCAGCAGCTTGGGGCAGGGACCCAATCAGCCCCAGCATTTT CASSLGQGPNQPQHF
TRBJ2-4 . . TRBV6-2/TRBV6-3 TGTGCCAGCAGCGAGCCCCAGGGTCTAGCCAAAAACATTCAGTACTTC CASSEPQGLAKNIQYF
TRBJ1-1 . . TRBV6-5 TGTGCCAGCAGTTACATACGGGACGCTGAAGCTTTCTTT CASSYIRDAEAFF
TRBJ2-1 . TRBD1 TRBV7-9 TGTGCCAGCAGCGCATCGGACAGGGAGTTCGACAATGAGCAGTTCTTC CASSASDREFDNEQFF
TRBJ2-1 . . TRBV12-3/TRBV12-4 TGTGCCAGCAACCCGGGGCGCGGTGAGCAGTTCTTC CASNPGRGEQFF
TRBJ2-7 . TRBD1 TRBV5-1 TGCGCCAGCAGCAGCGTTGACAGGGTAGGTTACGAGCAGTACTTC CASSSVDRVGYEQYF
TRBJ2-7 . TRBD1 TRBV10-3 TGTGCCATCAGTGAGAACAGGGGTAGTTACGAGCAGTACTTC CAISENRGSYEQYF
TRBJ2-3 . TRBD2 TRBV7-9 TGTGCCAGCAGCTCGGGACTAGCGGAAAAGACAGATACGCAGTATTTT CASSSGLAEKTDTQYF
TRBJ2-7 once . TRBV28 TGTGCCAGCAAGGGCAGTGCCTACGAGCAGTACTTC CASKGSAYEQYF
TRBJ2-5 . . TRBV4-1 TGCGCCAGCAGCCAACGTCTAGGGGAGACCCAGTACTTC CASSQRLGETQYF
TRBJ2-1 few TRBD1 TRBV24-1 TGTGCCACCAGTGATTTAGATACAGGGGAGCCGTTCTTC CATSDLDTGEPFF
TRBJ1-1 . TRBD1 TRBV3-1 TGTGCCAGCAGCACCACAGGGGGCGGCACTGAAGCTTTCTTT CASSTTGGGTEAFF
TRBJ1-1 . TRBD1 TRBV6-6 TGTGCCAGCAGTTATCGGACAGGGGCCGTCCCGCCTTTCTTT CASSYRTGAVPPFF